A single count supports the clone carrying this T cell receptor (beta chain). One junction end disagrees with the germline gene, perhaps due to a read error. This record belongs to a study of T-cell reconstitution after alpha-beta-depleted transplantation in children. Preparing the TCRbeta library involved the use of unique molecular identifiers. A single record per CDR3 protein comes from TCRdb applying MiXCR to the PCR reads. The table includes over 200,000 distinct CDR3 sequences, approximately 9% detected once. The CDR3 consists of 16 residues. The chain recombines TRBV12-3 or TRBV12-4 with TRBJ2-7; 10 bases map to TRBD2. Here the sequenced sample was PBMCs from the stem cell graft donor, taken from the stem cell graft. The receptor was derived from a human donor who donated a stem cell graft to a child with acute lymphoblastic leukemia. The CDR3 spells CTSSFPIAGGSYEQYF. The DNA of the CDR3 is TGTACCAGCAGTTTCCCGATAGCGGGGGGCTCCTACGAGCAGTACTTC.